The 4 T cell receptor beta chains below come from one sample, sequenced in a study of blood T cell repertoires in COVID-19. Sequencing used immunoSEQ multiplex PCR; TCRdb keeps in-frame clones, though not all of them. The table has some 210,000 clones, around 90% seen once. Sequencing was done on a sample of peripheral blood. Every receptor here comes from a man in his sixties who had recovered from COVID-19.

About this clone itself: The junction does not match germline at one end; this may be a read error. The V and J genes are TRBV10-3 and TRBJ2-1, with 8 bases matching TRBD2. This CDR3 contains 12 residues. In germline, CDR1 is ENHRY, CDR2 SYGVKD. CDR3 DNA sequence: TGTGCCATCCGGGGGGGGTACAGTGAGCAGTTCTTC. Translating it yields CAIRGGYSEQFF.

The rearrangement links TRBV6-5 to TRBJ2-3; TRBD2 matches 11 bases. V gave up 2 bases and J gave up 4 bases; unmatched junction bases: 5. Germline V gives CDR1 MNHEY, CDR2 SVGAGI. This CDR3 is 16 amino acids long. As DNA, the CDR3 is TGTGCCAGCAGTTACGCCGGGACTAGCGGTTCAGATACGCAGTATTTT. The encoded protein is CASSYAGTSGSDTQYF.

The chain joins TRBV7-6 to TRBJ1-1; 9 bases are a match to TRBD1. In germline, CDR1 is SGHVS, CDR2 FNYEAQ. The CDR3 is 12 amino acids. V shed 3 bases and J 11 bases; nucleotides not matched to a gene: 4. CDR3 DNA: TGTGCCAGCAGCTTGGACAGGGGTAAGGCTTTCTTT. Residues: CASSLDRGKAFF.

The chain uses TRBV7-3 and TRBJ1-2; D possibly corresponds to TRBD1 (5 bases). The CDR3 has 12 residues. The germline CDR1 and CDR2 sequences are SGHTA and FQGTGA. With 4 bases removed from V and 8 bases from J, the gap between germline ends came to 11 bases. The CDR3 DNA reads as TGTGCCAGCAGCTCCTCAGGGTGGGGCTACACCTTC. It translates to CASSSSGWGYTF.